A selection of T cell receptor beta chains follows, all from one sample in a study of T cell changes during pregnancy in multiple sclerosis. Clones were read by immunoSEQ multiplex PCR, and TCRdb kept only the in-frame ones, dropping some. Found here are 80,000 to 130,000 clones, around 93% of them singletons; the top ten hold about 0.9%. This sample comprised peripheral blood, obtained before pregnancy. All receptors derive from a female donor with multiple sclerosis, enrolled in a pregnancy study. Both conserved end residues are part of each CDR3.

j_call,v_call,cdr3_aa
TRBJ2-7,TRBV9,CASSPSGTTTYEQYF
TRBJ2-7,TRBV30,CAWSVKGLGAYEQYF
TRBJ1-4,TRBV5-1,CASKSRGGTGEKLFF
TRBJ2-7,TRBV5-1,CASSRDSPSYEQYF
TRBJ2-7,TRBV6-5,CASISGSEQYF
TRBJ2-7,TRBV9,CASSGRDNSYEQYF
TRBJ2-7,TRBV5-1,CASSLARSREQYF
TRBJ2-7,TRBV19,CASSIVLGSSPDEQYF
TRBJ2-7,TRBV4-1,CASSQDRSSYEQYF
TRBJ2-1,TRBV4-1,CASSQTGSDSGFYNEQFF
TRBJ2-7,TRBV18,CASSSGTGPSYEQYF
TRBJ1-5,TRBV6-1,CASSELTGMVQPQHF
TRBJ2-1,TRBV11-3,CASSLGRNEQFF
TRBJ2-3,TRBV4-1,CASSQEDRVTDTQYF
TRBJ1-1,TRBV28,CASSLAARGHLNTEAFF
TRBJ1-4,TRBV19,CASSIGPNQKLFF
TRBJ2-5,TRBV30,CAGADGGGETQYF
TRBJ2-7,TRBV5-1,CASSLEGENYEQYF
TRBJ2-3,TRBV5-1,CASSLEGSGRTDTQYF
TRBJ2-5,TRBV7-9,CASSRQGAHRETQYF
TRBJ2-7,TRBV10-3,CAISPFGLREQYF
TRBJ2-7,TRBV5-5,CASSGQGSYEQYF
TRBJ2-5,TRBV2,CARGLQRQTQYF
TRBJ1-4,TRBV6-6,CASSYSGQPYEKLFF
TRBJ1-1,TRBV18,CASSPLPTQGYTEAFF
TRBJ2-3,TRBV5-1,CASRNRVSTDTQYF
TRBJ2-7,TRBV4-1,CASSQTGVSSYEQYF
TRBJ2-1,TRBV30,CAWSFSGRGEQFF